The 18 T cell receptor beta chains in this list originate from one sample, sequenced in a study of T cell changes during pregnancy in multiple sclerosis. Libraries were prepared by immunoSEQ multiplex PCR; TCRdb keeps only in-frame clonotypes and omits some of them. The repertoire holds more than 35,000 clones, around 92% seen once, with roughly 9% in the top ten. Material: CD8+ T cells from peripheral blood mononuclear cells, obtained after pregnancy. The source of these receptors is a female donor with multiple sclerosis, enrolled in a pregnancy study.

Here the CDR3 DNA reads TGTGCCAGCAGACTAACAGGGGGCCCGAACACCGGGGAGCTGTTTTTT. Its translation is CASRLTGGPNTGELFF. V gene TRBV14 combines with J gene TRBJ2-2; 9 bases are shared with TRBD1. The CDR3 spans 16 residues. CDR1 SGHDN and CDR2 FVKESK come from the germline V gene. Unmatched junction bases numbered 5, after V lost 6 bases and J lost 0 bases.

The chain combines TRBV5-4 with TRBJ2-2; a possible D gene is TRBD2 (7 bases). CDR3 length: 16 amino acids. The V end lost 3 bases, the J end lost 4 bases, and 16 bases lay between the germline ends. The germline V gene encodes CDR1 SGHNT and CDR2 YYREEE (reference sequence). This chain's CDR3 is CASSSEGGGPTGELFF. CDR3 coding DNA: TGTGCCAGCAGCTCGGAGGGAGGGGGGCCCACCGGGGAGCTGTTTTTT. The full variable domain, with the rest looked up from reference TRBV5-4 and TRBJ2-2, is ETGVTQSPTHLIKTRGQQVTLRCSSQSGHNTVSWYQQALGQGPQFIFQYYREEENGRGNFPPRFSGLQFPNYSSELNVNALELDDSALYLCASSSEGGGPTGELFFGEGSRLTVL.

The chain links TRBV10-3 to TRBJ1-1; 7 bases agree with TRBD1. The CDR3 spans 15 residues. Germline V gene data show CDR1 as ENHRY and CDR2 as SYGVKD. Trimming at V came to 3 bases and at J to 3 bases, leaving 7 bases not matched to a gene. CDR3: CAISDRTGVDTEAFF. The CDR3 nucleotides read TGTGCCATCAGTGACCGAACAGGGGTGGACACTGAAGCTTTCTTT.

The V call is TRBV11-2, the J call TRBJ2-4; possibly TRBD2 for D (6 bases). CDR1 is SGHAT, CDR2 FQNNGV, per germline. The CDR3 runs to 15 residues. Deletions cut 6 bases from V and 5 bases from J, with 17 bases between. Here the CDR3 DNA reads TGTGCCAGCAGAGGTCCGTGGGAGGACGAAAACATTCAGTACTTC. Translating it yields CASRGPWEDENIQYF.

The chain carries TRBV9 and TRBJ2-3; D is ambiguous. This CDR3 has 12 residues. Germline-derived CDR1 and CDR2 are SGDLS and YYNGEE. V lost 3 bases, J lost 2 bases, and 4 bases lay in between. CDR3 in DNA: TGTGCCAGCAGCGACTACACAGATACGCAGTATTTT. Translated: CASSDYTDTQYF. Drawing the rest from reference TRBV9 and TRBJ2-3, the complete variable domain is DSGVTQTPKHLITATGQRVTLRCSPRSGDLSVYWYQQSLDQGLQFLIQYYNGEERAKGNILERFSAQQFPDLHSELNLSSLELGDSALYFCASSDYTDTQYFGPGTRLTVL.

The chain carries TRBV18 and TRBJ2-5, with D possibly TRBD1 on 6 matching bases. Near its end, the DNA agrees better with TRBJ2-7, so the J call may be wrong. The germline CDR1 and CDR2 sequences are KGHSH and LQKENI. CDR3 length equals 16 residues. The DNA of the CDR3 is TGTGCCAGCTCACCACCGTTGACTTGGGGGCCCTACGAGCAGTACTTC. Translating gives CASSPPLTWGPYEQYF.

This clone appeared a single time. The V and J genes are TRBV29-1 and TRBJ2-5, with D possibly TRBD1 on 5 matching bases. CDR1 SQVTM and CDR2 ANQGSEA come from the germline V gene. Trimming pared 2 bases from V and 4 bases from J, leaving 11 bases between. The CDR3 extends over 13 amino acids. Written as DNA, the CDR3 is TGCAGCGTTGAAAGGGGCCGGGCAGAGACCCAGTACTTC. This translates into CSVERGRAETQYF.

The chain combines TRBV9 with TRBJ2-1; a weak D match, TRBD2 (5 bases). CDR1 SGDLS and CDR2 YYNGEE come from the germline V gene. The CDR3 has 15 amino acids. Trimming left V 0 bases short and J 2 bases short, with 9 bases between. This CDR3 reads CASSVETTPYNEQFF. CDR3 nucleotide sequence: TGTGCCAGCAGCGTAGAGACTACTCCCTACAATGAGCAGTTCTTC.

The chain links TRBV12-5 to TRBJ2-7; the D gene is possibly TRBD1 (6 bases). The V gene's germline CDR1 is LGHNT and CDR2 FRNRAP. V lost 5 bases to trimming and J lost 3 bases, with 8 bases between them. The CDR3 is 12 amino acids. The CDR3 is CASGADSYEQYF. For the CDR3, the DNA is TGTGCTAGTGGTGCGGACAGCTACGAGCAGTACTTC.

The gene calls are TRBV4-3 and TRBJ1-6, with D unresolved. The germline V gene has CDR1 LGHNA and CDR2 YSLEER. Trimming stripped 4 bases from V and 4 bases from J, with 23 bases between. This CDR3 contains 19 residues. CDR3 nucleotides: TGCGCCAGCAGCCCCAGCGCCATCATAAGCGGTCGTTATAATTCACCCCTCCACTTT. This codes for CASSPSAIISGRYNSPLHF.

The V and J genes are TRBV7-9 and TRBJ2-1; TRBD1 matches 8 bases. J was trimmed by 8 bases and V by 8 bases; bases with no gene match: 14. The length of the CDR3 is 15 residues. Germline CDR1 is SEHNR and CDR2 is FQNEAQ (reference sequence). The CDR3 loop is CASVPQGDLGYEQFF. The CDR3 nucleotides read TGTGCCAGCGTTCCACAGGGGGACCTTGGGTATGAGCAGTTCTTC.

The J gene is TRBJ1-1, the V gene TRBV6-5, with D perhaps TRBD1 (5 bases). Deletions cut 8 bases from V and 0 bases from J, with 16 bases between. Germline CDR1 reads MNHEY; CDR2 reads SVGAGI. The CDR3 has 15 amino acids. As DNA, the CDR3 is TGTGCCAGCGGGAGGGGCTTGATCATGAACACTGAAGCTTTCTTT. Residues: CASGRGLIMNTEAFF.

The chain joins TRBV11-3 to TRBJ1-6; D unclear. V was cut by 5 bases and J by 0 bases, with 5 bases left in between. The CDR3 consists of 14 residues. The V gene's germline CDR1 is SGHNT and CDR2 YENEEA. CDR3 DNA: TGTGCCAGCAGCCCGAGCTCCTATAATTCACCCCTCCACTTT. It yields the protein CASSPSSYNSPLHF.

The chain is built from TRBV27 and TRBJ2-1, with a possible D match to TRBD2 (7 bases). The germline V gene encodes CDR1 MNHEY and CDR2 SMNVEV (reference sequence). The ends were cut back, 2 bases at V and 8 bases at J, with 13 bases in the middle. The CDR3 sequence is 14 residues long. CDR3 DNA: TGTGCCAGCAGTTTAGCGGGGGCCACATATGAGCAGTTCTTC. Translated, it gives CASSLAGATYEQFF.

The J gene is TRBJ2-7, the V gene TRBV2, with a weak D call TRBD1 (7 bases). CDR3 length equals 15 residues. The germline V gene has CDR1 SNHLY and CDR2 FYNNEI. Trimming cost V 7 bases and J 1 base, with 17 bases left between them. CDR3 DNA: TGTGCCAGCACTGCCTGGGGGGACAGTTCCTACGAGCAGTACTTC. Encoded protein: CASTAWGDSSYEQYF. Combining the CDR3 with reference TRBV2 and TRBJ2-7 gives the whole variable domain EPEVTQTPSHQVTQMGQEVILRCVPISNHLYFYWYRQILGQKVEFLVSFYNNEISEKSEIFDDQFSVERPDGSNFTLKIRSTKLEDSAMYFCASTAWGDSSYEQYFGPGTRLTVT.

The V and J genes are TRBV7-9 and TRBJ2-5; a weak D match, TRBD1 (6 bases). V was cut by 5 bases and J by 5 bases, with 21 bases left in between. Germline assignment: CDR1 SEHNR and CDR2 FQNEAQ (reference sequence). The CDR3 covers 16 residues. The CDR3 nucleotides read TGTGCCAGCAGCACACCAATCACCGGGACAAAGGAGACCCAGTACTTC. This gives the protein CASSTPITGTKETQYF.

The chain recombines TRBV19 with TRBJ1-1; D is ambiguous. CDR1 LNHDA and CDR2 SQIVND come from the germline V gene (reference sequence). The CDR3 covers 14 residues. V was clipped by 3 bases and J by 0 bases, with 8 bases between them. Here the CDR3 reads CASSMAPMNTEAFF. In nucleotides, the CDR3 is TGTGCCAGTAGTATGGCCCCCATGAACACTGAAGCTTTCTTT.

V gene TRBV6-4 combines with J gene TRBJ2-1, with D possibly TRBD2 on 6 matching bases. V gave up 2 bases and J gave up 0 bases, with 8 bases separating them. Germline values: CDR1 MRHNA, CDR2 SNTAGT. The CDR3 is made up of 15 amino acids. In DNA form, the CDR3 reads TGTGCCAGCAGTGACGGAGCGGGCTCCTACAATGAGCAGTTCTTC. Its translation is CASSDGAGSYNEQFF.